A single sample gave rise to the 18 T cell receptor beta chains below, sequenced in a study of CD8 T cells in Susac syndrome. Random-hexamer reverse transcription was applied to roughly 0.5 to 1 ug RNA. From the immunoSEQ multiplex PCR reads, TCRdb called clonotypes with MiXCR, one entry per CDR3 protein. Of roughly 180,000 distinct CDR3 sequences listed, about 94% are singletons. The sample comprised CD4+ T cells from PBMCs. The receptor source for this set is a human donor with Susac syndrome.

The V and J genes are TRBV2 and TRBJ2-5; no definite D call. Germline V gives CDR1 SNHLY, CDR2 FYNNEI. Trimming removed 2 bases from V and 4 bases from J, with 5 bases in between. This CDR3 comprises 12 residues. CDR3 loop: CASSESAETQYF. In DNA, the CDR3 is TGTGCCAGCAGTGAATCCGCAGAGACCCAGTACTTC.

The chain has TRBV20-1 and TRBJ2-5; D is possibly TRBD1 (5 bases). There are 14 residues in the CDR3. Between the trimmed V and J ends, which lost 0 bases and 2 bases, there was a span of 10 bases. The germline gives CDR1 DFQATT, CDR2 SNEGSKA (reference sequence). This CDR3 is CSARDLGRQETQYF. CDR3 DNA: TGCAGTGCTAGAGATCTGGGGCGGCAAGAGACCCAGTACTTC.

The count of this clonotype is one. The rearrangement uses TRBV9 and TRBJ1-1, with D tentatively TRBD1 (5 bases). CDR3 size: 13 residues. Germline V gene data show CDR1 as SGDLS and CDR2 as YYNGEE. The V gene lost 5 bases and the J gene lost 6 bases, with 14 bases spanning the gap. Here the CDR3 DNA reads TGTGCCAGCAGTCCTACTATGGGGGCTGAAGCTTTCTTT. Amino acid sequence: CASSPTMGAEAFF.

The gene calls are TRBV7-9 and TRBJ2-1, with 9 bases identical to TRBD2. This CDR3 has 17 residues. Trimming cost V 5 bases and J 5 bases; bases outside gene matches: 13. Germline V CDR1 and CDR2: SEHNR, FQNEAQ (reference sequence). This CDR3 reads CASSPPFRLAGNNEQFF. In nucleotides, the CDR3 is TGTGCCAGCAGCCCCCCCTTCAGGCTAGCGGGGAACAATGAGCAGTTCTTC. The full variable domain, with the rest looked up from reference TRBV7-9 and TRBJ2-1, is DTGVSQNPRHKITKRGQNVTFRCDPISEHNRLYWYRQTLGQGPEFLTYFQNEAQLEKSRLLSDRFSAERPKGSFSTLEIQRTEQGDSAMYLCASSPPFRLAGNNEQFFGPGTRLTVL.

The V call is TRBV3-1, the J call TRBJ1-2; perhaps TRBD1 as D (5 bases). Trimming pared 5 bases from V and 5 bases from J, leaving 12 bases between. CDR1 LGHDT and CDR2 YNNKEL come from the germline V gene (reference sequence). The CDR3 spans 13 residues. CDR3 bases: TGTGCCAGCAGCGTACGAGGGACTTATGGCTACACCTTC. It encodes CASSVRGTYGYTF.

V and J are TRBV20-1 and TRBJ2-7; 7 bases match TRBD2. CDR1 and CDR2 (germline): DFQATT, SNEGSKA (reference sequence). CDR3 size: 12 residues. After removal of 5 bases from V and 3 bases from J, the junction contained 4 bases not matched to a gene. The CDR3 is CSAPTGGYEQYF. CDR3 bases: TGCAGTGCTCCCACGGGGGGCTACGAGCAGTACTTC.

This chain connects TRBV5-1 to TRBJ2-7; TRBD1 agrees at 10 bases. J was trimmed by 3 bases and V by 4 bases; bases with no gene match: 7. The CDR3 covers 15 residues. Germline V gene sequence: CDR1 SGHRS, CDR2 YFSETQ. CDR3 amino acids: CASSQAGQGIYEQYF. Here the CDR3 DNA reads TGCGCCAGCAGCCAGGCGGGACAGGGGATCTACGAGCAGTACTTC.

V and J are TRBV7-8 and TRBJ1-2; 7 bases agree with TRBD1. In germline, CDR1 is SGHVS, CDR2 FQNEAQ. The trim removed 5 bases at V and 8 bases at J, leaving 8 bases unmatched. The CDR3 runs to 13 residues. The CDR3 sequence: CASSPGTVQGYTF. CDR3 bases: TGTGCCAGCAGCCCCGGGACAGTGCAAGGCTACACCTTC.

In DNA, the CDR3 is TGTGCCAGCTCACAACGGACAGCGAGTGATACGCAGTATTTT. Protein sequence: CASSQRTASDTQYF. This rearrangement joins TRBV18 to TRBJ2-3; TRBD1 is a possible D gene (6 bases). This CDR3 spans 14 amino acids. Germline values: CDR1 KGHSH, CDR2 LQKENI. With 4 bases removed from V and 6 bases from J, the gap between germline ends came to 14 bases.

The rearrangement joins TRBV12-3 or TRBV12-4 to TRBJ2-7; no clear D gene. The CDR3 is 11 amino acids. The V end lost 5 bases, the J end lost 12 bases, and 14 bases lay between the germline ends. The CDR3 DNA follows: TGTGCCAGCAGTCTATGGGTTTGGGGGTACTTC. The encoded protein is CASSLWVWGYF.

J is TRBJ1-5 and V is TRBV20-1; D call uncertain. The V gene lost 3 bases and the J gene lost 8 bases, with 17 bases spanning the gap. Germline CDR1 is DFQATT and CDR2 is SNEGSKA (reference sequence). The CDR3 totals 14 residues. This chain's CDR3 is CSARTRLLVEPQHF. CDR3 bases: TGCAGTGCTAGGACGCGACTGCTCGTGGAGCCCCAGCATTTT.

CDR3 sequence reads: CASKSTGTTAGELFF. The CDR3 DNA is TGTGCCAGCAAATCGACAGGGACGACAGCCGGGGAGCTGTTTTTT. This chain uses TRBV21-1 with TRBJ2-2; TRBD1 reflects the table's D call only, with no check against the DNA. TRBV21-1 is a recognized pseudogene. The CDR3 is made up of 15 amino acids.

Notes on this clonotype: An end of the junction does not agree with germline; a read error may underlie this. The chain joins TRBV3-1 to TRBJ2-7; 7 bases fit TRBD1. Germline assignment: CDR1 LGHDT and CDR2 YNNKEL (reference sequence). The CDR3 loop spans 12 amino acids. CDR3 bases: TGTGCCAGCAGCGTCCGACAGGGACCCAAGTTCTTC. Translation: CASSVRQGPKFF.

This clonotype was observed once. This chain uses TRBV29-1 with TRBJ1-4; D remains ambiguous. The CDR3 totals 13 residues. The germline V gene encodes CDR1 SQVTM and CDR2 ANQGSEA. Trimming cost V 4 bases and J 6 bases, with 12 bases left between them. The CDR3 DNA follows: TGCAGCGTTGTCCGGCAGTGGGATGAAAAACTGTTTTTT. This codes for CSVVRQWDEKLFF.

The genes are TRBV19 and TRBJ2-2, with a tentative D call TRBD1 (5 bases). Germline V CDR1 and CDR2: LNHDA, SQIVND (reference sequence). The CDR3 loop spans 14 amino acids. V lost 8 bases and J 4 bases, leaving 14 bases between the germline ends. The CDR3 here is CASSRQQTTGELFF. Written as DNA, the CDR3 is TGTGCCAGTTCCCGACAGCAAACCACCGGGGAGCTGTTTTTT.

J is TRBJ2-7 and V is TRBV21-1; TRBD1 was called by the table and not checked on the DNA. TRBV21-1 represents a pseudogene. The CDR3 contains 15 residues. The CDR3 DNA reads TGTGCCAGCAGCAAAGGTGGCAGGGGTGGCTACGAGCAGTACTTC. Encoded protein: CASSKGGRGGYEQYF.

Only one count was recorded for this clonotype. The chain employs TRBV7-8 and TRBJ2-3; D is undetermined. The CDR3 runs to 12 residues. Germline V gene data show CDR1 as SGHVS and CDR2 as FQNEAQ. Deletions cut 5 bases from V and 7 bases from J, with 10 bases between. CDR3 residues: CASSPEENTQYF. DNA of the CDR3: TGTGCCAGCAGCCCCGAAGAGAATACGCAGTATTTT.

This rearrangement joins TRBV20-1 to TRBJ1-1; possibly TRBD1 for D (5 bases). The CDR3 has 16 residues. Germline V lookup: CDR1 DFQATT, CDR2 SNEGSKA (reference sequence). The V end lost 6 bases, the J end lost 0 bases, and 20 bases lay between the germline ends. The CDR3 reads CSASDGERGVNTEAFF. Written as DNA, the CDR3 is TGCAGTGCCTCGGACGGAGAGAGAGGGGTGAACACTGAAGCTTTCTTT.